Following are 21 T cell receptor beta chains from one sample sequenced in a study of blood T cell repertoires in COVID-19. TCRdb keeps only in-frame clones here, not all; method: immunoSEQ multiplex PCR. The sample gives 250,000 to 350,000 clones, 85% to 90% of which show up once; around 0.88% is in the top ten. Specimen: peripheral blood. The receptors here all came from a man in his thirties or forties with acute or convalescent COVID-19.

This clone was observed a handful of times. J is TRBJ2-7 and V is TRBV6-1; D possibly corresponds to TRBD1 (6 bases). The CDR3 totals 15 residues. V lost 2 bases to trimming and J lost 0 bases, with 11 bases between them. Germline CDR1 MNHNS, CDR2 SASEGT. The CDR3 sequence: CASSEWRQASYEQYF. The DNA for the CDR3 is TGTGCCAGCAGTGAATGGAGACAGGCCTCCTACGAGCAGTACTTC.

The CDR3: CASSVGGPGEKLFF. CDR3 DNA: TGTGCCAGCAGCGTAGGGGGGCCGGGGGAAAAACTGTTTTTT. V is TRBV9 and J is TRBJ1-4; D may be TRBD1 (6 bases). The V gene's germline CDR1 is SGDLS and CDR2 YYNGEE. Trimming took 0 bases from V and 8 from J, leaving 11 bases between them. This CDR3 has 14 amino acids.

J is TRBJ1-1 and V is TRBV5-1; 7 bases align to TRBD1. Germline lookup yields CDR1 SGHRS and CDR2 YFSETQ. J gave up 2 bases and V 2 bases, and 9 bases lay outside the gene matches. The length of the CDR3 is 16 residues. The CDR3 DNA reads TGCGCCAGCAGCTTTAGGGGGCAGGGGGTTAACACTGAAGCTTTCTTT. The encoded protein is CASSFRGQGVNTEAFF. Supplemented by reference TRBV5-1 and TRBJ1-1, the full variable domain reads KAGVTQTPRYLIKTRGQQVTLSCSPISGHRSVSWYQQTPGQGLQFLFEYFSETQRNKGNFPGRFSGRQFSNSRSEMNVSTLELGDSALYLCASSFRGQGVNTEAFFGQGTRLTVV.

V gene TRBV7-8 combines with J gene TRBJ2-5, with D possibly matching TRBD2 (5 bases). V lost 5 bases, J lost 5 bases, and 18 bases lay in between. Looked up from germline, CDR1 is SGHVS and CDR2 is FQNEAQ. The CDR3 is 15 residues long. The DNA of the CDR3 is TGTGCCAGCAGCCTCGCAGGCGGGTTGGGGGAGACCCAGTACTTC. It yields the protein CASSLAGGLGETQYF.

The chain employs TRBV10-3 and TRBJ1-3; no definite D call. Trimming left V 6 bases short and J 4 bases short, with 13 bases between. The CDR3 length is 14 residues. Germline V gene data show CDR1 as ENHRY and CDR2 as SYGVKD. CDR3: CAIRKEIVGNTIYF. The DNA for the CDR3 is TGTGCCATCAGGAAGGAGATAGTGGGAAACACCATATATTTT.

The CDR3 loop reads CATDATSGNTGELFF. The CDR3 DNA is TGTGCCACCGATGCCACTAGCGGGAACACCGGGGAGCTGTTTTTT. The rearrangement joins TRBV25-1 to TRBJ2-2, with 8 bases that match TRBD2. V shed 10 bases and J 1 base; nucleotides not matched to a gene: 8. The CDR3 has 15 residues. Germline assignment: CDR1 MGHDK and CDR2 SYGVNS.

The chain is built from TRBV27 and TRBJ1-2; 7 bases match TRBD1. The germline V gene encodes CDR1 MNHEY and CDR2 SMNVEV (reference sequence). V trimming: 5 bases; J trimming: 6 bases; junction bases outside the gene matches: 9. This CDR3 spans 14 amino acids. Here the CDR3 DNA reads TGTGCCAGCAGTCCCCGGACAGGATTGGATGGCTACACCTTC. It codes for CASSPRTGLDGYTF.

This chain joins TRBV9 and TRBJ1-1; D is ambiguous. Trimming shortened V by 4 bases and J by 8 bases, and 9 bases separated the two germline ends. The CDR3 runs to 11 residues. CDR1 and CDR2 (germline): SGDLS, YYNGEE. The CDR3 nucleotides are TGTGCCAGCAGCCCCAGGCAGGAAGCTTTCTTT. Its protein is CASSPRQEAFF.

The rearrangement links TRBV7-3 to TRBJ1-1; 7 bases line up with TRBD1. V shed 0 bases, J shed 2 bases, and the junction held 3 bases outside the gene matches. The CDR3 spans 15 residues. Looked up from germline, CDR1 is SGHTA and CDR2 is FQGTGA. The CDR3 is CASSLTTGRNTEAFF. The CDR3 DNA reads TGTGCCAGCAGCTTAACGACAGGGAGAAACACTGAAGCTTTCTTT. Supplemented by reference TRBV7-3 and TRBJ1-1, the full variable domain reads GAGVSQTPSNKVTEKGKYVELRCDPISGHTALYWYRQSLGQGPEFLIYFQGTGAADDSGLPNDRFFAVRPEGSVSTLKIQRTERGDSAVYLCASSLTTGRNTEAFFGQGTRLTVV.

V and J are TRBV19 and TRBJ1-1; D unclear. The CDR3 covers 11 residues. V was clipped by 5 bases and J by 4 bases, with 5 bases between them. Germline V gene lookup returns CDR1 LNHDA and CDR2 SQIVND (reference sequence). The CDR3 DNA reads TGTGCCAGTAGTCAATCCACTGAAGCTTTCTTT. Protein: CASSQSTEAFF.

This chain uses TRBV30 with TRBJ1-2; D perhaps matches TRBD1 (6 bases). Trimming removed 4 bases at V and 5 bases at J, with 14 bases between. This CDR3 is 13 amino acids long. Looked up from germline, CDR1 is GTSNPN and CDR2 is SVGIG (reference sequence). The CDR3 reads CAWIGRTEYGYTF. The CDR3 DNA reads TGTGCCTGGATAGGCCGGACAGAATATGGCTACACCTTC.

V gene TRBV7-2 combines with J gene TRBJ2-7; the D gene is possibly TRBD2 (6 bases). The CDR3 length is 14 residues. Germline assignment: CDR1 SGHTA and CDR2 FQGNSA. V shed 3 bases and J shed 3 bases, with 12 bases lying between them. The CDR3 nucleotides read TGTGCCAGCAGCTTGATAGCGGAAGTCTACGAGCAGTACTTC. This codes for CASSLIAEVYEQYF.

The CDR3 sequence: CASSPPQGENTEAFF. CDR3 bases: TGTGCCAGCAGCCCACCCCAGGGGGAGAACACTGAAGCTTTCTTT. V is TRBV11-2 and J is TRBJ1-1, with 7 bases aligning to TRBD1. Per the germline V gene, CDR1 is SGHAT and CDR2 is FQNNGV. After removal of 5 bases from V and 1 base from J, the junction contained 7 bases not matched to a gene. CDR3 length equals 15 residues.

This chain joins TRBV28 and TRBJ1-2, with D possibly TRBD1 on 5 matching bases. Germline V lookup: CDR1 MDHEN, CDR2 SYDVKM. CDR3 length: 16 residues. V shed 5 bases and J shed 4 bases, with 20 bases lying between them. The CDR3 DNA reads TGTGCCAGCAGTGCCTTCGATGGCAGGGATAGCTATGGCTACACCTTC. Protein product: CASSAFDGRDSYGYTF.

V is TRBV30 and J is TRBJ2-1; 15 nucleotides align to TRBD2. CDR1 is GTSNPN, CDR2 SVGIG, per germline (reference sequence). Trimming took 3 bases from V and 5 from J; bases not matched to a gene: 5. The CDR3 sequence is 16 residues long. CDR3 loop: CAWRAGTSGGHNEQFF. The CDR3 nucleotides are TGTGCCTGGAGGGCTGGGACTAGCGGGGGGCACAATGAGCAGTTCTTC.

The chain carries TRBV14 and TRBJ2-7; 9 bases map to TRBD1. Germline loops: CDR1 SGHDN, CDR2 FVKESK. Germline trimming cut 1 base from V and 2 bases from J; bases unmatched to any gene: 0. The CDR3 spans 14 residues. In DNA, the CDR3 is TGTGCCAGCAGCCAAGGACAGGGGGCCTACGAGCAGTACTTC. Translating gives CASSQGQGAYEQYF.

The chain joins TRBV19 to TRBJ1-1; 9 positions match TRBD1. V gave up 6 bases and J gave up 3 bases; unmatched junction bases: 5. The CDR3 totals 14 residues. Germline CDR1 is LNHDA and CDR2 is SQIVND (reference sequence). CDR3 bases: TGTGCCAGTAGCCGACGGGACAGGGACACTGAAGCTTTCTTT. Amino acids: CASSRRDRDTEAFF.

This sequence joins TRBV11-2 and TRBJ2-1; TRBD2 matches 8 bases. V was clipped by 3 bases and J by 1 base; unmatched bases: 2. This CDR3 is 15 amino acids long. Germline CDR1 is SGHAT and CDR2 is FQNNGV. The CDR3 DNA reads TGTGCCAGCAGCTTGGAGCGGGAGTCCTACAATGAGCAGTTCTTC. This translates into CASSLERESYNEQFF.

This chain connects TRBV11-2 to TRBJ2-1, with 8 nucleotides matching TRBD2. The junction had 10 bases not matched to a gene; V was cut back by 3 bases and J by 0 bases. This CDR3 has 18 residues. CDR1 SGHAT and CDR2 FQNNGV come from the germline V gene. This CDR3 is CASSFGSSGLSSYNEQFF. In DNA form, the CDR3 reads TGTGCCAGCAGCTTCGGTTCTAGCGGGCTAAGCTCCTACAATGAGCAGTTCTTC.

The chain recombines TRBV7-2 with TRBJ1-2, with 8 positions matching TRBD1. This CDR3 comprises 14 residues. V lost 4 bases and J lost 2; bases outside the gene matches: 3. Germline V gives CDR1 SGHTA, CDR2 FQGNSA. DNA of the CDR3: TGTGCCAGCAGCTCCTACAGGGGGAACTATGGCTACACCTTC. Amino acids: CASSSYRGNYGYTF.

V is TRBV6-1 and J is TRBJ1-2; weak D call: TRBD1 (6 bases). V lost 0 bases, J lost 7 bases, and 15 bases lay in between. Germline V lookup: CDR1 MNHNS, CDR2 SASEGT. This CDR3 region has 15 residues. The CDR3 sequence: CASSEANPNRAGYTF. In nucleotides, the CDR3 is TGTGCCAGCAGTGAAGCTAACCCGAACAGGGCTGGCTACACCTTC.